This TCR beta chain was found in a study of cytomegalovirus exposure and HLA in healthy donors. Per the germline V gene, CDR1 is MNHEY and CDR2 is SVGAGI. This CDR3 comprises 15 residues. Unmatched junction bases numbered 8, after V lost 6 bases and J lost 3 bases. It was with 60 Vbeta and 13 Jbeta primers that the PCR ran. The table came from immunoSEQ multiplex PCR; TCRdb's copy has only in-frame clones and leaves some out. Altogether about 97,000 clones are present, about four fifths being singletons, with the ten largest covering about 5%. The sequenced sample was PBMCs. V usage is TRBV6-5 and J usage is TRBJ2-1; 7 bases are shared with TRBD1. This receptor was obtained from a man aged 35-49 years in good health and CMV-seropositive. DNA of the CDR3: TGTGCCAGCAGGGGAGACAGGGTTCGCTACAATGAGCAGTTCTTC. Its translation is CASRGDRVRYNEQFF.